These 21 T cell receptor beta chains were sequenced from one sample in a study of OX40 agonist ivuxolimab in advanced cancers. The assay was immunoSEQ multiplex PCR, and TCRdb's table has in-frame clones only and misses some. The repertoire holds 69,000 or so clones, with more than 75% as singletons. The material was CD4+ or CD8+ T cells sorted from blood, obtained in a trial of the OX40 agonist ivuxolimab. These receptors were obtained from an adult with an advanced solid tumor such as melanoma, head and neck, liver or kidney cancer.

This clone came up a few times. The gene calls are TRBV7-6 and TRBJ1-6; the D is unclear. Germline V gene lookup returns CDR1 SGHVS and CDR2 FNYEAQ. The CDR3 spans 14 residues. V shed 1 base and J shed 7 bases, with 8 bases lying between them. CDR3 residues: CASSLGNPNSPLHF. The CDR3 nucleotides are TGTGCCAGCAGCTTAGGCAACCCCAATTCACCCCTCCACTTT.

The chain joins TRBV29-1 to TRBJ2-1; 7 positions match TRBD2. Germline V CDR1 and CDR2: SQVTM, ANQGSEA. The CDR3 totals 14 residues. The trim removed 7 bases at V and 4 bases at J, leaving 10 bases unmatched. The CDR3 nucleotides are TGCAGCGCCCGGTTACTAGCGTTGTACAATGAGCAGTTCTTC. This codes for CSARLLALYNEQFF.

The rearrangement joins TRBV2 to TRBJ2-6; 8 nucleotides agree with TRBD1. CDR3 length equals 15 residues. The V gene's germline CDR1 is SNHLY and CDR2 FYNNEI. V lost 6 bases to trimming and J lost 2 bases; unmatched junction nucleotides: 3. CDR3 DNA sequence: TGTGCCAGCAGGGCGACAGGGGCTGGGGCCAACGTCCTGACTTTC. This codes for CASRATGAGANVLTF.

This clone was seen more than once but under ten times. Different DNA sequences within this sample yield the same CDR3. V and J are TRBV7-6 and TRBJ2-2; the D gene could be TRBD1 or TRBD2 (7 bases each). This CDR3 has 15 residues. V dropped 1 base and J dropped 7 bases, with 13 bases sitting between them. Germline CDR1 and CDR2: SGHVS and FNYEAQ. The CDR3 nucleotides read TGTGCCAGCAGCTTAGGACAGGGAGGGAGCGGGGAGCTGTTTTTT. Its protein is CASSLGQGGSGELFF.

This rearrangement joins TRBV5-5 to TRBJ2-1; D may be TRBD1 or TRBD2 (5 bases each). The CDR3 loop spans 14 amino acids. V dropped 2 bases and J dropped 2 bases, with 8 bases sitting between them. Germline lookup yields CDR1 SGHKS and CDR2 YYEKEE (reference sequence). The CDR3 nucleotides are TGTGCCAGCAGCTTTGAGGGGCCCTACAATGAGCAGTTCTTC. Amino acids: CASSFEGPYNEQFF.

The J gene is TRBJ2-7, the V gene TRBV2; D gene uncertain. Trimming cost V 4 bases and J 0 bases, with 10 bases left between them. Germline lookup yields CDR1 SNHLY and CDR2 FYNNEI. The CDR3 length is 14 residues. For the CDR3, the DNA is TGTGCCAGCAGTGCACCGTCGAGCTCCTACGAGCAGTACTTC. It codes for CASSAPSSSYEQYF.

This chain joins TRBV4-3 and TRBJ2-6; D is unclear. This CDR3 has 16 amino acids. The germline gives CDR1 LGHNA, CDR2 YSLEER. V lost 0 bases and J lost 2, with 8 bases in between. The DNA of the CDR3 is TGCGCCAGCAGCCAAGATGTCTCGGCTGGGGCCAACGTCCTGACTTTC. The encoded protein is CASSQDVSAGANVLTF.

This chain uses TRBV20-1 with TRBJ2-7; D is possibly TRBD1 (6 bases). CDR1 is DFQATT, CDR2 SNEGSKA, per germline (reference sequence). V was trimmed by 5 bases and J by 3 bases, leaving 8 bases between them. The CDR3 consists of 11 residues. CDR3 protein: CSALQGYEQYF. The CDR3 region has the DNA TGCAGTGCTTTACAGGGCTACGAGCAGTACTTC.

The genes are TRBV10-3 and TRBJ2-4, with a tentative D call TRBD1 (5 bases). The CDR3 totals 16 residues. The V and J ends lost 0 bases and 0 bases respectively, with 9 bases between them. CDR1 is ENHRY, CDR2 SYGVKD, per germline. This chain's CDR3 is CAISESRQLAKNIQYF. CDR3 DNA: TGTGCCATCAGTGAGTCCCGACAGCTAGCCAAAAACATTCAGTACTTC.

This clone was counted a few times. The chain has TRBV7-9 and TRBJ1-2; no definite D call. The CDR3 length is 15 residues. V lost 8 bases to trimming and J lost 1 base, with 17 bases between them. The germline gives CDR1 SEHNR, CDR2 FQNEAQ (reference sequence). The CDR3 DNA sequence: TGTGCCAGCGGACCCCCCCCGGGAAATAACTATGGCTACACCTTC. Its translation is CASGPPPGNNYGYTF.

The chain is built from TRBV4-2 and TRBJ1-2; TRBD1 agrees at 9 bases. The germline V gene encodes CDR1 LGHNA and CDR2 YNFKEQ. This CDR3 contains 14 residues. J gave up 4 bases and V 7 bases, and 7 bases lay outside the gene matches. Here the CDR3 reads CASNQGQGGYGYTF. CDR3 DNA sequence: TGTGCCAGCAACCAGGGACAGGGCGGCTATGGCTACACCTTC.

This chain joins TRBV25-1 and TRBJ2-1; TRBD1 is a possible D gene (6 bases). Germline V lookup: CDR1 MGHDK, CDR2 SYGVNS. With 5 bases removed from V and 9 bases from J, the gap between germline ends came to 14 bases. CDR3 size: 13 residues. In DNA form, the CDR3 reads TGTGCCAGCAGTCCTCGGACAGACGGTGAGCAGTTCTTC. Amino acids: CASSPRTDGEQFF. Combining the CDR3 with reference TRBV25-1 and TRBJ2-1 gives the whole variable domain EADIYQTPRYLVIGTGKKITLECSQTMGHDKMYWYQQDPGMELHLIHYSYGVNSTEKGDLSSESTVSRIRTEHFPLTLESARPSHTSQYLCASSPRTDGEQFFGPGTRLTVL.

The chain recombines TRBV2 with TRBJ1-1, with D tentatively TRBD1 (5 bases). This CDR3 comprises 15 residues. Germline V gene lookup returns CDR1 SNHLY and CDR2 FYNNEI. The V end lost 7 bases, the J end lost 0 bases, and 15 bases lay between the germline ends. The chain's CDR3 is CASTRGRSMNTEAFF. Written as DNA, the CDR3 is TGTGCCAGCACCCGGGGCAGGTCGATGAACACTGAAGCTTTCTTT. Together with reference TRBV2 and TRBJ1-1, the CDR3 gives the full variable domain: EPEVTQTPSHQVTQMGQEVILRCVPISNHLYFYWYRQILGQKVEFLVSFYNNEISEKSEIFDDQFSVERPDGSNFTLKIRSTKLEDSAMYFCASTRGRSMNTEAFFGQGTRLTVV.

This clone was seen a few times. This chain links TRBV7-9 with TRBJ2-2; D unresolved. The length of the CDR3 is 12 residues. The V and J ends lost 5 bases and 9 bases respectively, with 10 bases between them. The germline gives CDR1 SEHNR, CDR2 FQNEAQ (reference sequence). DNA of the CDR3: TGTGCCAGCAGCCCCGAGGTCTGGGAGCTGTTTTTT. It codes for CASSPEVWELFF.

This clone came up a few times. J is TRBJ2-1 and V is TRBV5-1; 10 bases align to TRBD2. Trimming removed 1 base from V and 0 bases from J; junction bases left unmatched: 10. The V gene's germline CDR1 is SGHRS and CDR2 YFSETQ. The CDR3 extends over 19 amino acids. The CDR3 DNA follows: TGCGCCAGCAGCTTGTTGTCTAGCGGGAGCCCAAGCTCCTACAATGAGCAGTTCTTC. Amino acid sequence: CASSLLSSGSPSSYNEQFF.

CDR3 in DNA: TGTGCCAGCAGTTCTTCAGGGTTGAAAGCTTTCTTT. Protein product: CASSSSGLKAFF. The chain carries TRBV28 and TRBJ1-1, with D possibly matching TRBD1 (5 bases). V shed 4 bases and J shed 9 bases, with 12 bases lying between them. CDR3 size: 12 residues. In germline, CDR1 is MDHEN, CDR2 SYDVKM. Full variable domain (rest looked up from reference TRBV28 and TRBJ1-1): DVKVTQSSRYLVKRTGEKVFLECVQDMDHENMFWYRQDPGLGLRLIYFSYDVKMKEKGDIPEGYSVSREKKERFSLILESASTNQTSMYLCASSSSGLKAFFGQGTRLTVV.

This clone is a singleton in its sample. The DNA for the CDR3 is TGTGCCAGCAACGGACAGCCCCAAGAGACCCAGTACTTC. Encoded protein: CASNGQPQETQYF. This chain joins TRBV2 and TRBJ2-5, with D perhaps matching TRBD1 (6 bases). CDR3 length: 13 amino acids. The germline V and J ends were trimmed by 7 bases and 1 base, with 10 bases remaining between them. The germline V gene has CDR1 SNHLY and CDR2 FYNNEI.

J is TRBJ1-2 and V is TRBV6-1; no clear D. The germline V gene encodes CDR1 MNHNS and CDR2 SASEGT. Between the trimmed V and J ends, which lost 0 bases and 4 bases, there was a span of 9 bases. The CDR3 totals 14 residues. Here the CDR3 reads CASSEARRFYGYTF. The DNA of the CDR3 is TGTGCCAGCAGTGAAGCGAGGAGGTTCTATGGCTACACCTTC.

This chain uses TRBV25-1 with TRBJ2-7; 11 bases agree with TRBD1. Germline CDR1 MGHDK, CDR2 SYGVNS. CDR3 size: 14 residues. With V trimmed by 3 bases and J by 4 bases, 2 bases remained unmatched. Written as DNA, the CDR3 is TGTGCCAGCAGTGAGGACAGGGGGCGGTACGAGCAGTACTTC. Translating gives CASSEDRGRYEQYF.

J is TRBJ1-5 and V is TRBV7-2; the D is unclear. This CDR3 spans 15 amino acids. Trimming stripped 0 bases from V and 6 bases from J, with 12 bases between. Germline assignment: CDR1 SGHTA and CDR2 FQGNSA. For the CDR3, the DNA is TGTGCCAGCAGCTTAGCGCGGGGTTGGGGTCAGCCCCAGCATTTT. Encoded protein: CASSLARGWGQPQHF. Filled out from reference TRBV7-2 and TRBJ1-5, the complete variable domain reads GAGVSQSPSNKVTEKGKDVELRCDPISGHTALYWYRQSLGQGLEFLIYFQGNSAPDKSGLPSDRFSAERTGGSVSTLTIQRTQQEDSAVYLCASSLARGWGQPQHFGDGTRLSIL.

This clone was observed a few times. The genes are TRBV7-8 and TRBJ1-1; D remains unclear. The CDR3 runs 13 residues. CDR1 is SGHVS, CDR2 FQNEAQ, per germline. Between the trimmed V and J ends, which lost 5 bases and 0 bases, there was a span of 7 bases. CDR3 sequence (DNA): TGTGCCAGCAGCGCGTTGGTGAACACTGAAGCTTTCTTT. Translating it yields CASSALVNTEAFF.